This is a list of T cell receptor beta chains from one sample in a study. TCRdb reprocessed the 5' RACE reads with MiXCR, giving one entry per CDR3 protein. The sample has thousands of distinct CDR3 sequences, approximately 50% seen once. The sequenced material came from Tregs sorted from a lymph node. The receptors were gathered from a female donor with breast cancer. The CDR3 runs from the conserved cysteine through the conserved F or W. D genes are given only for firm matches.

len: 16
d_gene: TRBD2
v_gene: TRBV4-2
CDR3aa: CASSQDLAGAEDTQYF

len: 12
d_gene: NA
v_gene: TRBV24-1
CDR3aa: CATSPNTGELFF

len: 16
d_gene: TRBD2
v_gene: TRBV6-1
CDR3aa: CAIRTGLAGSYNEQFF

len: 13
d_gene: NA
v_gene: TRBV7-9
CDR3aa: CASNFLVNTEAFF

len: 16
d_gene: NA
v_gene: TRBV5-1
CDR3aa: CASSLEPGLAKNIQYF

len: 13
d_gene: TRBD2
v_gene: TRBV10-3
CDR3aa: CAIRLVGGDTQYF

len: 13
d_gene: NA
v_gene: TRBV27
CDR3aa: CASSLQGSDTQYF

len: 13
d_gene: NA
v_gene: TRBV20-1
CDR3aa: CSAKGTAQETQYF

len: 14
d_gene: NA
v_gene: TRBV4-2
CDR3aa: CASSQDRGRNTIYF

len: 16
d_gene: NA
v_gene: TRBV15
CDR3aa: CATSSRVKSSYDEQFF

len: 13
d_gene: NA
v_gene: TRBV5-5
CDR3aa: CASSLGTTGEAFF

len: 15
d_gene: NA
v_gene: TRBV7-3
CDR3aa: CASSLRGPFTGELFF

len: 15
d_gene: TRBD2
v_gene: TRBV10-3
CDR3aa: CAIGGRDSGANVLTF

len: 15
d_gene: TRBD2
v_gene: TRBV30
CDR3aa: CAWITSGRGTDTQYF

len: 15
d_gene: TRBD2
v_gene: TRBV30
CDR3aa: CAYQGGTSGYNEQFF

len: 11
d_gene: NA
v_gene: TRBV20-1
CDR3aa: CSATRTNEQFF

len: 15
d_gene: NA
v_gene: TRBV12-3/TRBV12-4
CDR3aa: CASGVGVGLDTEAFF

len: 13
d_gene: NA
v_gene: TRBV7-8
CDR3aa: CASLGRPQETQYF

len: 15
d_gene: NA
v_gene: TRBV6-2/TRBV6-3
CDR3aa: CASSQPGLPNTEAFF

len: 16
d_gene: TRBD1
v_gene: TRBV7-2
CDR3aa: CASSLGGGLFSDTQYF

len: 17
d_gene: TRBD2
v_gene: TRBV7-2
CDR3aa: CASSGRLAGISTDTQYF

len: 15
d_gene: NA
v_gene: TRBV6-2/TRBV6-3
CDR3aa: CASSYWQGGYNEQFF

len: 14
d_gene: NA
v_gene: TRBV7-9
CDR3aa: CASSVGVLADTQYF

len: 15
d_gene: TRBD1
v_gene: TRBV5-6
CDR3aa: CASRRGTGGVETQYF

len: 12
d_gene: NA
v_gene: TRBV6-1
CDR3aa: CASSDPTTEAFF

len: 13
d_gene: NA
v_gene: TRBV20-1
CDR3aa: CSARAVEFDKLFF

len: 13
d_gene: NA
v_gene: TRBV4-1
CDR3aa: CASSQERAFRAFF

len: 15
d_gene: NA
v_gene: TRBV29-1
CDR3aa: CSAEYQGMESNGYTF

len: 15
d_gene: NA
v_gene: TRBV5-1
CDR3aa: CASSLRSGNTGELFF

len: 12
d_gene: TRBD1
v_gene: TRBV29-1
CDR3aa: CSVIQGALGYTF

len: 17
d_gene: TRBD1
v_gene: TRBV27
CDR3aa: CASSLFGTGNSNQPQHF

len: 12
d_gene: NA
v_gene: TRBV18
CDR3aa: CASSPGPPPLHF

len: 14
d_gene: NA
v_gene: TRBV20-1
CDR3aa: CSAIPNRVGETQYF

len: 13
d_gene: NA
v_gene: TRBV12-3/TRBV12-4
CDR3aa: CASRPTGLRTIYF

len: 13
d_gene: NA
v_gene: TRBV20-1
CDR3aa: CSASSLAAYGYTF

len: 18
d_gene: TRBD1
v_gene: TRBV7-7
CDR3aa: CASSPTFGQEANTGELFF

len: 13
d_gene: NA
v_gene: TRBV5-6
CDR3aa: CASSWAGAGELFF

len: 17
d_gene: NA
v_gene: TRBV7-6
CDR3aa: CASSLAGGAGFNTEAFF

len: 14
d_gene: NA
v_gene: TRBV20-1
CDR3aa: CSARPGQFITEAFF

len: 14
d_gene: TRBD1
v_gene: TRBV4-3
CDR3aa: CASSRQGVNEKLFF

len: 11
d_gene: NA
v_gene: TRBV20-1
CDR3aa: CSARALTEAFF

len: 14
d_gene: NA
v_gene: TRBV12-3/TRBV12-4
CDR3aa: CASKGTLTADTQYF

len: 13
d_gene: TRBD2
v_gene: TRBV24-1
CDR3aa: CATSDGASGTQYF

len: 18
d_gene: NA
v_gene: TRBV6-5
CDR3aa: CTSSQILPDTVGANVLTF

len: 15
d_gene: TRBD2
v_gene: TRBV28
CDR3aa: CASSFLAGEVNEQFF

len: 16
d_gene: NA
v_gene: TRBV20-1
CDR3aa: CSAQVPRPGVENEQFF

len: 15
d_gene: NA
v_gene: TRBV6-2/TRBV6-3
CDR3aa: CTSSNPGLHSYEQYF

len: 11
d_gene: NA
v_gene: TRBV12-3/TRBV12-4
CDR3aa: CASSLGYEQYF

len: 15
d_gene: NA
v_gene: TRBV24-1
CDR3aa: CATSDHRFTYDEQFF

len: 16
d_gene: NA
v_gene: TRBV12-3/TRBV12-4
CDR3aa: CASSAAGIAQGYGYTF

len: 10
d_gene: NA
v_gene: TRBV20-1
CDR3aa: CSAGESGQYF

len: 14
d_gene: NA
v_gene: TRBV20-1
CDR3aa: CSARGQPLFYGYTF

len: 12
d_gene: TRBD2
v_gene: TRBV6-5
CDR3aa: CASSGGQETQYF

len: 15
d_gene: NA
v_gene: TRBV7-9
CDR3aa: CASSLKQLAHNEQLF

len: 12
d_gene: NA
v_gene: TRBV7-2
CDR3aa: CASSAQLYGYTF